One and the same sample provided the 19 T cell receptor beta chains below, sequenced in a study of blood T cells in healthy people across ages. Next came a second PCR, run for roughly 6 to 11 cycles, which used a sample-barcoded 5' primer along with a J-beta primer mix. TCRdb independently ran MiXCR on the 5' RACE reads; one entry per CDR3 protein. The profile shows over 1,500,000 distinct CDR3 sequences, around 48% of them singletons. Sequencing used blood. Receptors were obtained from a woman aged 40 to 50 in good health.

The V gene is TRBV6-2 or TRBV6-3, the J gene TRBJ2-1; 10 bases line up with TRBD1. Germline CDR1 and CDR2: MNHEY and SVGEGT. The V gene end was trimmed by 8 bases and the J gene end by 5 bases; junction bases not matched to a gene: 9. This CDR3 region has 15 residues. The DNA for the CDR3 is TGTGCCAGCCTTCTATGGGACAGGGGTAACAATGAGCAGTTCTTC. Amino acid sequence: CASLLWDRGNNEQFF.

CDR3 residues: CASSGGQSVNSPLHF. Written as DNA, the CDR3 is TGTGCCAGCAGCGGAGGACAGTCGGTGAATTCACCCCTCCACTTT. The chain links TRBV9 to TRBJ1-6, with TRBD1 as a possible D gene (6 bases). The germline V gene has CDR1 SGDLS and CDR2 YYNGEE. V was shortened by 3 bases and J by 7 bases, with 14 bases between the two germline ends. The CDR3 runs 15 residues.

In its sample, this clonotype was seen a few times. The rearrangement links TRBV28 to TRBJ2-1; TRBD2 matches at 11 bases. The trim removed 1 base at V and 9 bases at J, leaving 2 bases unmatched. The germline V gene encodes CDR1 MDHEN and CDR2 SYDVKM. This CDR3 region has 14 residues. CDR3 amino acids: CASSLLAGGLEQFF. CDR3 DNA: TGTGCCAGCAGTTTATTAGCGGGGGGGCTTGAGCAGTTCTTC.

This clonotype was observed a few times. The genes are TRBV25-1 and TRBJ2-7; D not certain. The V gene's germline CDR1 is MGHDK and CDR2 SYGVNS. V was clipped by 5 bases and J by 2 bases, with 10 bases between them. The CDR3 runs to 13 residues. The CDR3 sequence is CASSFTIAYEQYF. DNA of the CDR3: TGTGCCAGCAGTTTTACCATAGCCTACGAGCAGTACTTC.

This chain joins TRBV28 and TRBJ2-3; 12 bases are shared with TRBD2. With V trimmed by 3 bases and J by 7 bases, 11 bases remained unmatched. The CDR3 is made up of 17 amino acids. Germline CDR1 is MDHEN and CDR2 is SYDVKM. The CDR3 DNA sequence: TGTGCCAGCAGTTTCCCCCGGACTAGCGGGGAGCGACATACGCAGTATTTT. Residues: CASSFPRTSGERHTQYF.

The CDR3 sequence: CASIGTGLEAFF. The CDR3 DNA reads TGTGCCAGCATCGGGACAGGGCTTGAAGCTTTCTTT. The V call is TRBV7-9, the J call TRBJ1-1; 9 nucleotides agree with TRBD1. Germline CDR1 and CDR2: SEHNR and FQNEAQ (reference sequence). The CDR3 is 12 residues long. V lost 7 bases, J lost 7 bases, and 4 bases stayed unmatched.

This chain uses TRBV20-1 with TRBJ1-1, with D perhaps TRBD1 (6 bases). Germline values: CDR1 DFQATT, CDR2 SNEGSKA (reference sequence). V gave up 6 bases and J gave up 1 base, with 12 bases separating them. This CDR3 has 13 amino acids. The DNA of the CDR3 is TGCAGTGCCTCAAAAGGGGGGAACACTGAAGCTTTCTTT. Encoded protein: CSASKGGNTEAFF.

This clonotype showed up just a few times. CDR3 loop: CASSETLLAGYQETQYF. CDR3 nucleotide sequence: TGTGCCAGCAGTGAAACCCTACTAGCGGGGTACCAAGAGACCCAGTACTTC. This chain uses TRBV25-1 with TRBJ2-5, with 10 bases aligning to TRBD2. The CDR3 covers 17 residues. J gave up 0 bases and V 2 bases, and 6 bases lay outside the gene matches. Germline CDR1 MGHDK, CDR2 SYGVNS.

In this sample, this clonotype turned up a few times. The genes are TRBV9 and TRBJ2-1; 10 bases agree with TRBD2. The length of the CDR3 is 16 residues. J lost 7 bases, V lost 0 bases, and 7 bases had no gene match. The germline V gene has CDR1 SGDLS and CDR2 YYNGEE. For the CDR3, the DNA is TGTGCCAGCAGCGTAGGAAGCGGGGGGGACGATAATGAGCAGTTCTTC. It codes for CASSVGSGGDDNEQFF.

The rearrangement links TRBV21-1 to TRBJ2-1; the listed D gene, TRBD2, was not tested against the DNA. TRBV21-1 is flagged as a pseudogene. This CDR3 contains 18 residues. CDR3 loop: CASSNRGAICYPYNEQFF. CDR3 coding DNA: TGTGCCAGCAGCAACCGGGGGGCCATTTGTTATCCATACAATGAGCAGTTCTTC.

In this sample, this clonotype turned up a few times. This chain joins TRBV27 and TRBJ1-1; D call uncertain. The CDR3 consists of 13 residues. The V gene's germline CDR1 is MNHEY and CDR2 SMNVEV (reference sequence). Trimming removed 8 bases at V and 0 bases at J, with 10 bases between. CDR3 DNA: TGTGCCAGCCGTATCCTCATGAACACTGAAGCTTTCTTT. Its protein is CASRILMNTEAFF.

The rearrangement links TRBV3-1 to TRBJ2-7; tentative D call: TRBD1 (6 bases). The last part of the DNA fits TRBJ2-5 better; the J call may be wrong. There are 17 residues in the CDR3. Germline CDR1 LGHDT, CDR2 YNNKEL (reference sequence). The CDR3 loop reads CASRQNQGQNFKETQYF. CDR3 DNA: TGTGCCAGCAGGCAGAATCAAGGACAGAATTTTAAAGAGACCCAGTACTTC.

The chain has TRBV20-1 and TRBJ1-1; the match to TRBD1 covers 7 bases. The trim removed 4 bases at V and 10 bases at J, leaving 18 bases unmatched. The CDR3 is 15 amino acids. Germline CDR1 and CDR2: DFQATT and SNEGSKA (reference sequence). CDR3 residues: CSAKGGQEALIGAFF. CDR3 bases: TGCAGTGCTAAAGGCGGACAGGAGGCCCTCATTGGAGCTTTCTTT.

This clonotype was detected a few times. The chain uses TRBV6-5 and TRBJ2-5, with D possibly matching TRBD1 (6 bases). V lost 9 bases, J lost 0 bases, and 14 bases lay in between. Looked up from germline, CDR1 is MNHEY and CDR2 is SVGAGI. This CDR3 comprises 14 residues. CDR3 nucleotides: TGTGCCAGTTCGGGACAACAGTACCAAGAGACCCAGTACTTC. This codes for CASSGQQYQETQYF.

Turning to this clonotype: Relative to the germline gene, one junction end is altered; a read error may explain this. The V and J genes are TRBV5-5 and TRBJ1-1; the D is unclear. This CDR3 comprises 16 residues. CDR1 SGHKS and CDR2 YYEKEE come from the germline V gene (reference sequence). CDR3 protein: CASSLVGGWGNTEAFF. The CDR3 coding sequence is TGTGCCAGCAGTTTGGTAGGAGGGTGGGGGAACACTGAAGCTTTCTTT.

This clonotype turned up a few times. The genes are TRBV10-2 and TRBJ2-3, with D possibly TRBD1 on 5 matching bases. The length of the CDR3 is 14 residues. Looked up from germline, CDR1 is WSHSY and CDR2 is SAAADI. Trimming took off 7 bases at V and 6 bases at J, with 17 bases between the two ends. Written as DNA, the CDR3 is TGCGCCAGCATCCGAACAGGTTCAGGTGATACGCAGTATTTT. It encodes CASIRTGSGDTQYF.

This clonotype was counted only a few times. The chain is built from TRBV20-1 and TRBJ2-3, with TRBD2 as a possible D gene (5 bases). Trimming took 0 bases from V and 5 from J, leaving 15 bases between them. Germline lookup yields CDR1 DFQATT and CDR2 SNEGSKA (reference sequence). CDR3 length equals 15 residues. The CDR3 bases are TGCAGTGCTAGAGATATGAGGGCGCACAGAGATACGCAGTATTTT. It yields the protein CSARDMRAHRDTQYF.

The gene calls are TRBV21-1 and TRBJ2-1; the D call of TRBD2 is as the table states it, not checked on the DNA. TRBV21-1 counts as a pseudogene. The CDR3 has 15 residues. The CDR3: CASSKRRVGRGEQFF. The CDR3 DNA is TGTGCCAGCAGCAAAAGGAGGGTTGGTCGCGGGGAGCAGTTCTTC.

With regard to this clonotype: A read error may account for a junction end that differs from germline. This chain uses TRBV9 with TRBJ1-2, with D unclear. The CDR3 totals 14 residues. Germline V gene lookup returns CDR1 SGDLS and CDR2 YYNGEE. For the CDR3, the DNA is TGTGCCTGCAGCGTAACCCAAGATGGCTATGGCTACACCTTC. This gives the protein CACSVTQDGYGYTF.